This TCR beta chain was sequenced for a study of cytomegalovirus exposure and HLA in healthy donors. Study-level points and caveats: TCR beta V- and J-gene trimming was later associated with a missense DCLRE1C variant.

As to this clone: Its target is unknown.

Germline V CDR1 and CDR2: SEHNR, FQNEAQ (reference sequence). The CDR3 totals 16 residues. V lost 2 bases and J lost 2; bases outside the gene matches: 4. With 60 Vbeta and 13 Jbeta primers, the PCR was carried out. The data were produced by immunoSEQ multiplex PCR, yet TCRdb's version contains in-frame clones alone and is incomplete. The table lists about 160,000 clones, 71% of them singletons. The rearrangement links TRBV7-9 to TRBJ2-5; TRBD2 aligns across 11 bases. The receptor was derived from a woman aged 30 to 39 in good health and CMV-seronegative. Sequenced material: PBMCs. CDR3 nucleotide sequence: TGTGCCAGCAGCTTACTACTAGCGGGAGTACAAGAGACCCAGTACTTC. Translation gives CASSLLLAGVQETQYF.